The TCR beta chain under discussion was sequenced for a study of shared clonotypes between healthy human individuals. General observations from the study: Compared with memory subsets, naive subsets generally had larger estimated richness.

CD45RO+ cells joined CCR7-negative CD45RA+ TemRA cells to form CD8 memory. The assay was immunoSEQ multiplex PCR, and TCRdb's table has in-frame clones only and misses some. The sample shows roughly 660,000 clones, about 92% of them seen only once. Details on this clone: Its antigen is undetermined.

The CDR3 covers 13 residues. Germline CDR1 MNHEY, CDR2 SMNVEV (reference sequence). Trimming shortened V by 5 bases and J by 4 bases, and 11 bases separated the two germline ends. The chain uses TRBV27 and TRBJ1-2; the D gene is possibly TRBD1 (5 bases). What was sequenced was memory CD8+ T cells from PBMCs. Subset defined: CD45RO+ cells pooled with CCR7-negative TemRA cells. This TCR derives from a man younger than 35 in good health. Some clones in this sample may be carry-over from other donors' samples. CDR3 loop: CASSPGGSYGYTF. As DNA, the CDR3 is TGTGCCAGCAGTCCGGGGGGAAGCTATGGCTACACCTTC.